The rows below give T cell receptor beta chains drawn from one sample of a study of CD8 T cells in ankylosing spondylitis. TCRdb recomputed calls from the 5' RACE reads with MiXCR, one row per CDR3 protein. The repertoire includes approximately 150,000 distinct CDR3 sequences, 30% to 40% of them detected once, and 6% sits in the top ten. Sequencing used synovial fluid, either unsorted or a sorted T cell fraction (not recorded which). The receptor set was obtained from a male donor with ankylosing spondylitis. Both conserved end residues are part of each CDR3. Each record gives: D gene, J gene, V gene, clone size, CDR3 length, CDR3 protein, CDR3 DNA. The D gene is left open where the match is weak. Some rows have no size entry. The others give once, few or many, or a class for an expanded clone.

D: NA
J: TRBJ2-3
V: TRBV6-1
size: once
length: 11
CDR3: CASSAGLLQYF
DNA: TGTGCCAGCAGTGCGGGACTCTTGCAGTATTTT

D: NA
J: TRBJ1-6
V: TRBV12-3/TRBV12-4
size: NA
length: 14
CDR3: CASSLRGTNSPLHF
DNA: TGTGCCAGCAGTTTGAGGGGGACAAATTCACCCCTCCACTTT

D: TRBD2
J: TRBJ2-1
V: TRBV12-3/TRBV12-4
size: NA
length: 15
CDR3: CASSSPAGVGNEQFF
DNA: TGTGCCAGCAGTTCTCCAGCGGGAGTCGGCAATGAGCAGTTCTTC

D: TRBD1
J: TRBJ1-5
V: TRBV6-2/TRBV6-3
size: NA
length: 15
CDR3: CASRSGTVVVQPQHF
DNA: TGTGCCAGCAGGTCCGGGACAGTGGTCGTGCAGCCCCAGCATTTT

D: NA
J: TRBJ2-5
V: TRBV7-2
size: few
length: 14
CDR3: CASSSGGPGETQYF
DNA: TGTGCCAGCAGCTCTGGAGGGCCTGGAGAGACCCAGTACTTC

D: TRBD2
J: TRBJ2-1
V: TRBV7-2
size: NA
length: 15
CDR3: CASPTRGGSYNEQFF
DNA: TGTGCCAGCCCAACCCGCGGGGGTTCCTACAATGAGCAGTTCTTC

D: NA
J: TRBJ2-2
V: TRBV6-5
size: many
length: 16
CDR3: CASSRRQVSPVGELFF
DNA: TGTGCCAGCAGCAGAAGACAGGTTTCCCCAGTGGGGGAGCTGTTTTTT

D: NA
J: TRBJ1-1
V: TRBV16
size: many
length: 16
CDR3: CASSQSGQLINTEAFF
DNA: TGTGCCAGCAGCCAATCTGGACAGCTTATTAACACTGAAGCTTTCTTT

D: NA
J: TRBJ2-3
V: TRBV24-1
size: few
length: 15
CDR3: CATSDGGDGTDTQYF
DNA: TGTGCCACCAGTGATGGAGGGGACGGGACAGATACGCAGTATTTT

D: NA
J: TRBJ2-3
V: TRBV6-5
size: NA
length: 16
CDR3: CASSYWRTTSTDTQYF
DNA: TGTGCCAGCAGTTACTGGCGGACTACTAGCACAGATACGCAGTATTTT

D: TRBD2
J: TRBJ2-3
V: TRBV7-9
size: many
length: 14
CDR3: CASSPSGSLGTQYF
DNA: TGTGCCAGCAGCCCTAGCGGGAGTTTAGGTACGCAGTATTTT

D: NA
J: TRBJ1-3
V: TRBV28
size: NA
length: 16
CDR3: CASSSPGTHTGNTIYF
DNA: TGTGCCAGCAGTTCTCCCGGGACACACACTGGAAACACCATATATTTT

D: TRBD1
J: TRBJ1-2
V: TRBV19
size: NA
length: 12
CDR3: CASRDRGYGYTF
DNA: TGTGCCAGTAGGGACAGGGGTTATGGCTACACCTTC

D: NA
J: TRBJ1-6
V: TRBV19
size: few
length: 15
CDR3: CASSTQDSPNSPLHF
DNA: TGTGCCAGTAGTACCCAGGACAGTCCAAATTCACCCCTCCACTTT

D: NA
J: TRBJ2-7
V: TRBV30
size: NA
length: 12
CDR3: CAWTYVGGKQYF
DNA: TGTGCCTGGACCTACGTGGGGGGAAAGCAGTACTTC

D: NA
J: TRBJ2-1
V: TRBV5-1
size: few
length: 14
CDR3: CASKRGPSLDEQFF
DNA: TGCGCCAGCAAACGAGGGCCTTCATTAGATGAGCAGTTCTTC

D: NA
J: TRBJ2-2
V: TRBV10-2
size: NA
length: 15
CDR3: CASSESVTTVGELFF
DNA: TGCGCCAGCAGTGAGTCGGTAACGACGGTCGGGGAGCTGTTTTTT

D: NA
J: TRBJ2-5
V: TRBV20-1
size: NA
length: 12
CDR3: CSAPDSGETQYF
DNA: TGCAGTGCCCCAGATTCCGGAGAGACCCAGTACTTC

D: TRBD2
J: TRBJ2-5
V: TRBV7-8
size: few
length: 14
CDR3: CASTVAGYQETQYF
DNA: TGTGCCAGCACGGTAGCGGGGTACCAAGAGACCCAGTACTTC

D: NA
J: TRBJ1-2
V: TRBV6-1
size: few
length: 15
CDR3: CASSEQGTGPAARTF
DNA: TGTGCCAGCAGTGAACAAGGGACGGGCCCCGCGGCTAGAACCTTC

D: NA
J: TRBJ1-3
V: TRBV7-6
size: once
length: 16
CDR3: CASSAPPGGSGNTIYF
DNA: TGTGCCAGCAGCGCGCCCCCGGGGGGGTCTGGAAACACCATATATTTT

D: NA
J: TRBJ1-3
V: TRBV5-1
size: NA
length: 14
CDR3: CASSPTGPGNTIYF
DNA: TGCGCCAGCAGCCCTACCGGGCCCGGAAACACCATATATTTT

D: NA
J: TRBJ2-2
V: TRBV5-1
size: NA
length: 15
CDR3: CASSLEGGSTGELFF
DNA: TGCGCCAGCAGCTTGGAAGGGGGGAGCACCGGGGAGCTGTTTTTT

D: NA
J: TRBJ1-6
V: TRBV20-1
size: NA
length: 12
CDR3: CSPYRNNSPLHF
DNA: TGCAGTCCCTATCGGAATAATTCACCCCTCCACTTT

D: NA
J: TRBJ2-5
V: TRBV12-3/TRBV12-4
size: NA
length: 14
CDR3: CASSLRANRETQYF
DNA: TGTGCCAGCAGTTTAAGAGCAAATCGAGAGACCCAGTACTTC

D: NA
J: TRBJ2-7
V: TRBV28
size: NA
length: 16
CDR3: CASNFMATGRVGEQYF
DNA: TGTGCCAGCAATTTTATGGCAACAGGGAGGGTGGGTGAGCAGTACTTC